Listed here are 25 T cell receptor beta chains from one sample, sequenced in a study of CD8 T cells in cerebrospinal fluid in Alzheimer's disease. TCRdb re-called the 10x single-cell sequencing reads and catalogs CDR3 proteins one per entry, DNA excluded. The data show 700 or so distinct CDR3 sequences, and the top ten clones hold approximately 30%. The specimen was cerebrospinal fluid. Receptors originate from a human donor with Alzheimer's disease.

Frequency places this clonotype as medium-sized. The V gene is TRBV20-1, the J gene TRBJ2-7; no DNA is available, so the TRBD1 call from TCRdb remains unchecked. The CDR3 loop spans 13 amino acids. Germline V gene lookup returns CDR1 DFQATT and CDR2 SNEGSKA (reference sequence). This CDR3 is CSATREPRGEQYF.

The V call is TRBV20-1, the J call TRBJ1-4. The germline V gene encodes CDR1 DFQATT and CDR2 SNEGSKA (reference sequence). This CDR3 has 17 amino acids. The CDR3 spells CSAREDHDQATNEKLFF.

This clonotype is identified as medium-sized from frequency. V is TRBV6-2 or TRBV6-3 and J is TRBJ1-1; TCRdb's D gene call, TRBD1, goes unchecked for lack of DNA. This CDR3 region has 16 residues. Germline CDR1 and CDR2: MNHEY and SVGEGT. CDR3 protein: CASRRPGTGVGAEAFF.

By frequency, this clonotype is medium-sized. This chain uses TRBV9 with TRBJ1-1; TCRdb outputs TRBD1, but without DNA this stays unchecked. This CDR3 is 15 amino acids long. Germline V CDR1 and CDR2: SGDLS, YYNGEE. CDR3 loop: CASSVGGGRNTEAFF.

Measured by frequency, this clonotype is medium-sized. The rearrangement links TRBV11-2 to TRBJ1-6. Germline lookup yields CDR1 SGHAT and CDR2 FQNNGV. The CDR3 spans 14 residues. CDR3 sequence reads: CASSLNSRNSPLHF.

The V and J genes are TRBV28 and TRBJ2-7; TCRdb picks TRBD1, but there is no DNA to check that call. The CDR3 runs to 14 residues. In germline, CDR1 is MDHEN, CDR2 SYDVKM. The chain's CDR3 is CASSLPDISYEQYF.

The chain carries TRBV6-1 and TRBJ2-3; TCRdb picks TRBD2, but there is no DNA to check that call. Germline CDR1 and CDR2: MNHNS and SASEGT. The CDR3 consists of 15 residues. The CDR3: CASRALAGAPDTQYF.

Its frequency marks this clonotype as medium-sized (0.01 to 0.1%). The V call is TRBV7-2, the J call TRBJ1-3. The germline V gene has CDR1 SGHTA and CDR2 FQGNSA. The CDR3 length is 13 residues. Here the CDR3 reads CASSLGYGNTIYF.

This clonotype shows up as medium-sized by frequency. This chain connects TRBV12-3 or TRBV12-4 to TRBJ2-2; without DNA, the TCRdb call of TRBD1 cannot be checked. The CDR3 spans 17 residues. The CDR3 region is CASSLVPGTVNPGELFF.

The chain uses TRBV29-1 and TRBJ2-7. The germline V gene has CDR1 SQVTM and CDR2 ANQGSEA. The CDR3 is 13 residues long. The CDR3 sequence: CSVEESETLEQYF.

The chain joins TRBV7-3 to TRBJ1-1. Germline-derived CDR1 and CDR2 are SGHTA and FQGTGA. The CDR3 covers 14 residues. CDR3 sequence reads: CASSSSSANTEAFF.

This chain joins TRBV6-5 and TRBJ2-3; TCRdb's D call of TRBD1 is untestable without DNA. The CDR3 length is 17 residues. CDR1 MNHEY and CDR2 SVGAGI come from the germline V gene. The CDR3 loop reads CASSYPRGTGGTDTQYF.

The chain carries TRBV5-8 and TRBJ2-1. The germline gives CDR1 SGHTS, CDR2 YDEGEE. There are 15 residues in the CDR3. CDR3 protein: CASHPRRSSYNEQFF. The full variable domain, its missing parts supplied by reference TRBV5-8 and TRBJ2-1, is EAGVTQSPTHLIKTRGQQATLRCSPISGHTSVYWYQQALGLGLQFLLWYDEGEERNRGNFPPRFSGRQFPNYSSELNVNALELEDSALYLCASHPRRSSYNEQFFGPGTRLTVL.

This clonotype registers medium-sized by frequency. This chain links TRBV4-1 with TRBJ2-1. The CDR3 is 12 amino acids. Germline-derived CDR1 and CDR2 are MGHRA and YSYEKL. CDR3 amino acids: CASSQAYNEQFF.

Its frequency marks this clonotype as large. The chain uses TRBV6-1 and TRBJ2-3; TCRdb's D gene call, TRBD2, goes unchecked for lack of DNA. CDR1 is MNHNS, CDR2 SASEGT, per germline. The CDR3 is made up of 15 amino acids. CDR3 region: CASSDRGLATDTQYF.

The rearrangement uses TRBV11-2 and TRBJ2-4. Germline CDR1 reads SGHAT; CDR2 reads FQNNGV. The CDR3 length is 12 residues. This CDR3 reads CASSLVGYIQYF.

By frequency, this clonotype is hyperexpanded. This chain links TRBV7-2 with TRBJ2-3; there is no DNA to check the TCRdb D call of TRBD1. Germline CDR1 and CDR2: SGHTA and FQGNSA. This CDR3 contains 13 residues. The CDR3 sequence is CASSLVGGDTQYF.

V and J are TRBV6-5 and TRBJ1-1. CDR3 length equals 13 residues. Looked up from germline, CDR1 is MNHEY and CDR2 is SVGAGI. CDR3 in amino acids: CASTLTGNTEAFF.

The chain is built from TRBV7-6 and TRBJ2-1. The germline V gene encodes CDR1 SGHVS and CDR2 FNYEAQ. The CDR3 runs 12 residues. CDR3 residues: CASSPVRMGQFF.

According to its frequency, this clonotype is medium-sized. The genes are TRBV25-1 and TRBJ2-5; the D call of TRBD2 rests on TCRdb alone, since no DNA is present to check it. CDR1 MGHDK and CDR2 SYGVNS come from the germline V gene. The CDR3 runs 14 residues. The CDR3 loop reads CASSGPLAVETQYF.

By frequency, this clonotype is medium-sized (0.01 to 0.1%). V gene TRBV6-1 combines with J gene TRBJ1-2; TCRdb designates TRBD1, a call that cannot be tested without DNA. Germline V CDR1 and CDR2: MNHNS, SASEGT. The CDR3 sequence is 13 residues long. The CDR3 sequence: CASSENRGSGYTF.

This CDR3 reads CASSLTGVSNQPQHF. The V gene is TRBV5-1, the J gene TRBJ1-5. CDR1 and CDR2 (germline): SGHRS, YFSETQ. The CDR3 sequence is 15 residues long. Full variable domain (missing parts from reference TRBV5-1 and TRBJ1-5): KAGVTQTPRYLIKTRGQQVTLSCSPISGHRSVSWYQQTPGQGLQFLFEYFSETQRNKGNFPGRFSGRQFSNSRSEMNVSTLELGDSALYLCASSLTGVSNQPQHFGDGTRLSIL.

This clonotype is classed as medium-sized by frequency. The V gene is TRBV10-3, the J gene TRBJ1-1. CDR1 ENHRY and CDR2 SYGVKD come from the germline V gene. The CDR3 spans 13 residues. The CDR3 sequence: CAISDTVYWEAFF.

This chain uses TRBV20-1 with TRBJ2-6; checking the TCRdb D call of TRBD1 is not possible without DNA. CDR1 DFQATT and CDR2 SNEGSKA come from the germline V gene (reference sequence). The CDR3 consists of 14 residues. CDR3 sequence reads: CSASGRSGANVLTF.

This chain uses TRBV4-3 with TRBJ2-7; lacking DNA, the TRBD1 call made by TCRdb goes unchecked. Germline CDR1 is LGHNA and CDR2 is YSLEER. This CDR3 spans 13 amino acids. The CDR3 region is CASSQNSGGLQYF.